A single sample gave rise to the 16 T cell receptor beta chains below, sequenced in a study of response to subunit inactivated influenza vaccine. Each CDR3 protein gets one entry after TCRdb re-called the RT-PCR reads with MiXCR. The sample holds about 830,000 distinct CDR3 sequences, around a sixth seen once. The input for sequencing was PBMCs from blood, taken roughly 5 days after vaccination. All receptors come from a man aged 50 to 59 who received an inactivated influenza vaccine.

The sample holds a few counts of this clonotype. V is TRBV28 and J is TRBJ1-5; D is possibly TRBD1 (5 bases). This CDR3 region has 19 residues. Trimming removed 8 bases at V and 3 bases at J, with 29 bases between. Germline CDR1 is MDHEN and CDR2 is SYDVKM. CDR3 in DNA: TGTGCCAGCCTCAGGTGGAATGGCCGGGACGGTCTATTCAATCAGCCCCAGCATTTT. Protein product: CASLRWNGRDGLFNQPQHF.

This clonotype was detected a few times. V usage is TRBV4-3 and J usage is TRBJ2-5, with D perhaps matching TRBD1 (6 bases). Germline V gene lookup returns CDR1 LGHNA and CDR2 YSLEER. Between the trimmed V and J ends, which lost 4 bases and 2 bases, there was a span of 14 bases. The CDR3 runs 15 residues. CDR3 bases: TGCGCCAGCAGCCCCGGAAGGACAGTACAAGAGACCCAGTACTTC. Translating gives CASSPGRTVQETQYF.

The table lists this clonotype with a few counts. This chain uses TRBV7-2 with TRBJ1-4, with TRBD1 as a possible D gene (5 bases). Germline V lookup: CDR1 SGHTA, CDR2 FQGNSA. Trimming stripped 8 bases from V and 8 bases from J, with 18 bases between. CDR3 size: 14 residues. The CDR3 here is CASCPRGEREKLFF. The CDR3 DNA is TGTGCCAGCTGCCCTCGGGGGGAACGGGAAAAACTGTTTTTT.

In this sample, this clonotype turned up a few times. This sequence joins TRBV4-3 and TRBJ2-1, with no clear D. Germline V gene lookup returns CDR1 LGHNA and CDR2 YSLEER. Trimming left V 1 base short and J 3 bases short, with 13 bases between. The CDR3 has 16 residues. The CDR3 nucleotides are TGCGCCAGCAGCCAAGTCCAAGGATTACTCTACAATGAGCAGTTCTTC. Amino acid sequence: CASSQVQGLLYNEQFF.

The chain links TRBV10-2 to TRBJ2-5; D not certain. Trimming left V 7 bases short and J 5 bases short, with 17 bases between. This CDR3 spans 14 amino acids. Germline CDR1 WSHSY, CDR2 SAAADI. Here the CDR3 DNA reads TGCGCCAGCAACAGAGGTTCCGGTGGGGAGACCCAGTACTTC. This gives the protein CASNRGSGGETQYF.

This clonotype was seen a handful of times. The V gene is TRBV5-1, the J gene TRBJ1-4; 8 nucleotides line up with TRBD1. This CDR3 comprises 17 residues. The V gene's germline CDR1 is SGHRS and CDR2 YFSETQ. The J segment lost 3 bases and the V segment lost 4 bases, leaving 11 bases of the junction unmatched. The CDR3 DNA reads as TGCGCCAGCAGCGACAGGGGATACCAAACTCCTAATGAAAAACTGTTTTTT. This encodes CASSDRGYQTPNEKLFF.

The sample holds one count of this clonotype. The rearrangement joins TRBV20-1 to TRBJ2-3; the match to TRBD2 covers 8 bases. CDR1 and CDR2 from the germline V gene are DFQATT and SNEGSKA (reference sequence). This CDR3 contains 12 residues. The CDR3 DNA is TGCAGCCCGGGACTAGGGAAAGATACGCAGTATTTT. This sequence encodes CSPGLGKDTQYF.

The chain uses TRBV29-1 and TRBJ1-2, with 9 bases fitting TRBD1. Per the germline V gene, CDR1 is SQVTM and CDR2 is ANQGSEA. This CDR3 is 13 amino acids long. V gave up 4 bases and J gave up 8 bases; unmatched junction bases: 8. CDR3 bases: TGCAGCGTTGGACAGGGGGGAAGAGGAGGCTACACCTTC. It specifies CSVGQGGRGGYTF.

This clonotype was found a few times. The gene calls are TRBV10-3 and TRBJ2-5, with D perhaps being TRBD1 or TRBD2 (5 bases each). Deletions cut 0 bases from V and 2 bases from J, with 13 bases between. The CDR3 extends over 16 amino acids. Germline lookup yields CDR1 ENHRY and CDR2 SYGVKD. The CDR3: CAISESRGERQETQYF. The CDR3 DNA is TGTGCCATCAGTGAGTCGAGGGGTGAGCGGCAAGAGACCCAGTACTTC.

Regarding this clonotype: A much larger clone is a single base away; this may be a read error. CDR3 nucleotides: TGCAGTGCTGGGACGGGACTACCGGGAGGGGAGCAGTACTTC. This codes for CSAGTGLPGGEQYF. The chain links TRBV20-1 to TRBJ2-7; 8 bases align to TRBD2. Germline CDR1 reads DFQATT; CDR2 reads SNEGSKA (reference sequence). V lost 5 bases to trimming and J lost 7 bases; unmatched junction nucleotides: 13. The CDR3 contains 14 residues.

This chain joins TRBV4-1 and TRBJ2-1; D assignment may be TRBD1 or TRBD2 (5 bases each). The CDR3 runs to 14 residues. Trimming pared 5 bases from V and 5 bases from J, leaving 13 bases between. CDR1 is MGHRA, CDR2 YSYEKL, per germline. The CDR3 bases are TGCGCCAGCAGCACCCGGGACGGCGACAATGAGCAGTTCTTC. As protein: CASSTRDGDNEQFF.

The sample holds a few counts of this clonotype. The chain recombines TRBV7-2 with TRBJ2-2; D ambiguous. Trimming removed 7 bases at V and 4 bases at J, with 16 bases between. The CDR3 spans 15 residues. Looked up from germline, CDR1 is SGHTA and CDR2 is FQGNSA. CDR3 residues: CASTPELGSTGELFF. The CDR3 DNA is TGTGCCAGCACCCCCGAACTGGGATCCACCGGGGAGCTGTTTTTT.

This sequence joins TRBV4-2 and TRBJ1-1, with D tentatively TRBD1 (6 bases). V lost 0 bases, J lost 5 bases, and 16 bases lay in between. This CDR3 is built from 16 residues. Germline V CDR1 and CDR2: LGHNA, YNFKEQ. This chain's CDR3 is CASSQERDTRGTEAFF. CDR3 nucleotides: TGTGCCAGCAGCCAAGAAAGGGACACGAGGGGTACTGAAGCTTTCTTT.

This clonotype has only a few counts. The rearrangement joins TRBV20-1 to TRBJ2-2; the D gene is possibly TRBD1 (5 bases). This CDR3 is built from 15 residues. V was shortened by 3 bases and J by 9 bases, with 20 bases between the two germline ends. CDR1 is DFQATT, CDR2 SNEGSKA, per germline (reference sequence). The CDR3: CSASPPGIVGRELFF. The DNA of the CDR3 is TGCAGTGCTAGTCCTCCAGGGATAGTAGGAAGGGAGCTGTTTTTT.

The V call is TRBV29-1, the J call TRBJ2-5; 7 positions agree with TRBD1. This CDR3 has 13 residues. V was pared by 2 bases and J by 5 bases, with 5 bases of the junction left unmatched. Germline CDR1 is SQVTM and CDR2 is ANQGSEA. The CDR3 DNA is TGCAGCGTTGAAAGGGGGCAAGGGGAGACCCAGTACTTC. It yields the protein CSVERGQGETQYF.

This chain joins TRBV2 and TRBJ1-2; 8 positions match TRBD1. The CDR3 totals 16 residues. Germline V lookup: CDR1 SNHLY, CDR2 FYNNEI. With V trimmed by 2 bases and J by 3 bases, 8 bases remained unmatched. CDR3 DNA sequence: TGTGCCAGCAGTGAAAAACAGGGGGGCACAGACTATGGCTACACCTTC. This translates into CASSEKQGGTDYGYTF.